This T cell receptor beta chain was captured by sequencing in a study of blood T cell repertoires in COVID-19. Study-level background: From the United States, Italy and Spain came samples of acute and convalescent COVID-19. Nucleic acid was either cDNA or gDNA, and it came from T cells, B-cell-depleted T cells, or PBMCs.

In the study's own analysis: Counts of nucleated cells, estimated from reference gene primer amplification, were obtained. The assay was immunoSEQ multiplex PCR, and TCRdb's table has in-frame clones only and misses some. The V and J calls and clone size are taken from that table; D and trimming were inferred from the DNA. The sample carries roughly 120,000 clones, about 82% recorded once. The CDR3 has 14 amino acids. The germline gives CDR1 LGHNT, CDR2 FRNRAP. The V gene lost 5 bases and the J gene lost 3 bases, with 11 bases spanning the gap. The sample was peripheral blood. This chain uses TRBV12-5 with TRBJ2-1; D may be TRBD2 (6 bases). This receptor was obtained from a human donor in a cohort sampled during active COVID-19. This CDR3 is CASGLAGNYNEQFF. CDR3 nucleotide sequence: TGTGCTAGTGGTCTGGCGGGGAACTACAATGAGCAGTTCTTC.